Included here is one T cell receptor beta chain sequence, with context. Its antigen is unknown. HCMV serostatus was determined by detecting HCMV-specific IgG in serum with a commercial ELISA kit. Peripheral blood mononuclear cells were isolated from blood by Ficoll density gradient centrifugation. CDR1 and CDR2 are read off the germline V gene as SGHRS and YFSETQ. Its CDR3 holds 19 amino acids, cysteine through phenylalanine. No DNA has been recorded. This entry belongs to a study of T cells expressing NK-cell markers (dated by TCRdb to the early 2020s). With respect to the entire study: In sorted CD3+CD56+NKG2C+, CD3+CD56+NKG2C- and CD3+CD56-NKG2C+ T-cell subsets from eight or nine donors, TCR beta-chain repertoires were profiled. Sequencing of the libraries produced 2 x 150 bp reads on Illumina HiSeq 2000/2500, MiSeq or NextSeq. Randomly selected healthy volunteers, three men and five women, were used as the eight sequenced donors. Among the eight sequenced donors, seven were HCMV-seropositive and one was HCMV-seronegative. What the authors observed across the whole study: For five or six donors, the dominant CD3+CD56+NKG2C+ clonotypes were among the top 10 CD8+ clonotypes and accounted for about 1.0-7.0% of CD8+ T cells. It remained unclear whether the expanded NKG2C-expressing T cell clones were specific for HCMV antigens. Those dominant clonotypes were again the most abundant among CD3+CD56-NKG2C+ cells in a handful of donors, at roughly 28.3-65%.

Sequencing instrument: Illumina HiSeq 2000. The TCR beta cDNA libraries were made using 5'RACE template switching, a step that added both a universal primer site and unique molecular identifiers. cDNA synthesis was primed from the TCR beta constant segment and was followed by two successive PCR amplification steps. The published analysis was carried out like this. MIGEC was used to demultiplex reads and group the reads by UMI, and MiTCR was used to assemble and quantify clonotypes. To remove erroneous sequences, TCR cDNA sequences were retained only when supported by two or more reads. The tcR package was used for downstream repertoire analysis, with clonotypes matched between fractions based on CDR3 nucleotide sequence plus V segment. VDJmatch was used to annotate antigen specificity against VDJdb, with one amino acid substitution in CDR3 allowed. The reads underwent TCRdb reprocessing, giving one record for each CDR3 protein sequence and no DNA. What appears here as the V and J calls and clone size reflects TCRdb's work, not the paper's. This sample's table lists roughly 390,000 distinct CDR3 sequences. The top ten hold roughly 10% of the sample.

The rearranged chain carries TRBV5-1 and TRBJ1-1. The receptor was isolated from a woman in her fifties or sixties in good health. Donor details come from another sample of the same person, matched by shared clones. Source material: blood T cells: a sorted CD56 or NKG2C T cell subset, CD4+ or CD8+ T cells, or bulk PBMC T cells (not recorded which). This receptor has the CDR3 CASSLVWRQGRQPNTEAFF.